What follows are 11 T cell receptor beta chains derived from one specimen sequenced in a study of blood T cells in healthy people across ages. Together with a sample-barcoded 5' primer, a J-beta primer mix was included in a second PCR lasting about 7 to 12 cycles. Using its own MiXCR run on the 5' RACE reads, TCRdb lists one record per CDR3 protein. This table holds 1.5 million to 2 million distinct CDR3 sequences, about 50% found once. The sequencing input was blood. The receptor source for this set is a woman between 40 and 55 years old in good health.

The chain is built from TRBV28 and TRBJ2-4; D is possibly TRBD1 (6 bases). The J call is doubtful: the DNA matches TRBJ2-5 better. The CDR3 totals 14 residues. Germline-derived CDR1 and CDR2 are MDHEN and SYDVKM. The CDR3, as DNA: TGTGCCAGCAGATCCACAGGGTCCTTGGAGACCCAGTACTTC. Translating gives CASRSTGSLETQYF.

This clonotype appeared a few times. The CDR3 loop reads CATSDPDRNLYNEQFF. CDR3 bases: TGTGCCACCAGTGATCCTGACCGGAACCTATACAATGAGCAGTTCTTC. This rearrangement joins TRBV24-1 to TRBJ2-1; D gene uncertain. Looked up from germline, CDR1 is KGHDR and CDR2 is SFDVKD. This CDR3 contains 16 residues. V lost 3 bases and J 4 bases, leaving 15 bases between the germline ends.

The DNA for the CDR3 is TGTGCCAGCAGCGGAGGGTCAAGCTATGGCTACACCTTC. Translation gives CASSGGSSYGYTF. The rearrangement uses TRBV9 and TRBJ1-2; D is uncertain. The V gene lost 3 bases and the J gene lost 4 bases, with 10 bases spanning the gap. The CDR3 length is 13 residues. CDR1 and CDR2 (germline): SGDLS, YYNGEE.

CDR3 residues: CASSRDLGVSALHF. DNA for the CDR3: TGTGCCAGCAGTCGGGACCTCGGGGTATCAGCCCTCCACTTT. This chain joins TRBV9 and TRBJ1-6, with D possibly TRBD1 on 5 matching bases. The V gene lost 5 bases and the J gene lost 14 bases, with 20 bases spanning the gap. The germline V gene encodes CDR1 SGDLS and CDR2 YYNGEE. CDR3 size: 14 residues.

In its sample, this clonotype was seen a few times. The chain uses TRBV11-2 and TRBJ2-3; 8 bases line up with TRBD2. Losses at the gene ends were 1 base for V and 6 bases for J; bases not matched to a gene: 9. Per the germline V gene, CDR1 is SGHAT and CDR2 is FQNNGV. CDR3 size: 16 residues. The CDR3 sequence is CASSLVTGGPLDTQYF. In DNA form, the CDR3 reads TGTGCCAGCAGCTTAGTTACGGGGGGGCCTTTGGATACGCAGTATTTT.

V usage is TRBV27 and J usage is TRBJ1-2, with 8 nucleotides matching TRBD1. Trimming took 5 bases from V and 3 from J; bases not matched to a gene: 8. Germline loops: CDR1 MNHEY, CDR2 SMNVEV (reference sequence). This CDR3 has 15 residues. This chain's CDR3 is CASSHTGGRDYGYTF. The CDR3 DNA is TGTGCCAGCAGTCACACAGGGGGGAGGGACTATGGCTACACCTTC.

The J gene is TRBJ2-3, the V gene TRBV5-4; TRBD2 agrees at 11 bases. The CDR3 covers 17 residues. Germline CDR1 reads SGHNT; CDR2 reads YYREEE (reference sequence). V gave up 0 bases and J gave up 5 bases; unmatched junction bases: 8. The CDR3 DNA sequence: TGTGCCAGCAGCTTGGCCATCGAGACTAGCGGGGTAGATACGCAGTATTTT. Translation: CASSLAIETSGVDTQYF.

This sequence joins TRBV20-1 and TRBJ2-5, with a weak D call TRBD1 (6 bases). CDR1 is DFQATT and CDR2 is SNEGSKA in the germline V gene (reference sequence). V was trimmed by 6 bases and J by 2 bases, leaving 13 bases between them. CDR3 length: 13 residues. Here the CDR3 reads CSAIRTAQETQYF. CDR3 nucleotides: TGCAGTGCCATACGGACAGCTCAAGAGACCCAGTACTTC.

This clonotype has just a few counts. This chain connects TRBV6-1 to TRBJ1-2; D not resolved. The CDR3 consists of 14 residues. CDR1 and CDR2 (germline): MNHNS, SASEGT. The germline V and J ends were trimmed by 5 bases and 1 base, with 11 bases remaining between them. The CDR3 region has the DNA TGTGCCAGCAGTTCTTACAAGGTTAACTATGGCTACACCTTC. Protein product: CASSSYKVNYGYTF.

This clonotype occurred a few times. The chain has TRBV7-9 and TRBJ2-1; the match to TRBD2 covers 10 bases. The CDR3 totals 15 residues. CDR1 SEHNR and CDR2 FQNEAQ come from the germline V gene (reference sequence). V shed 2 bases, J shed 7 bases, and the junction held 5 bases outside the gene matches. As DNA, the CDR3 is TGTGCCAGCAGCTTACTAGCGGGGGCATGGAATGAGCAGTTCTTC. Its translation: CASSLLAGAWNEQFF.

The V and J genes are TRBV28 and TRBJ1-2; no definite D call. V was pared by 8 bases and J by 8 bases, with 12 bases between. This CDR3 region has 11 residues. Germline V gene data show CDR1 as MDHEN and CDR2 as SYDVKM. The CDR3 nucleotides read TGTGCCAGCCCGAGGGTAGAAGGCTACACCTTC. Protein: CASPRVEGYTF.